The 21 T cell receptor beta chains in this list originate from one sample, sequenced in a study of early T cells in non-severe SARS-CoV-2 infection. TCRdb reanalysed the 5' RACE reads using MiXCR and keeps one entry per CDR3 protein. The table lists 50,000 to 70,000 distinct CDR3 sequences, less than 9.5% of them singletons, with more than 3% in the top ten. Input material: whole blood. These receptors came from an adult who was a healthcare worker with PCR-confirmed SARS-CoV-2 infection or an uninfected control (not recorded which).

This clonotype was seen more than once but under ten times. The CDR3 loop reads CASSVEYRYQETQYF. In DNA form, the CDR3 reads TGTGCCAGCAGCGTAGAATATAGGTACCAAGAGACCCAGTACTTC. The V gene is TRBV9, the J gene TRBJ2-5; D uncertain. This CDR3 has 15 amino acids. Germline CDR1 reads SGDLS; CDR2 reads YYNGEE. The V gene lost 0 bases and the J gene lost 0 bases, with 9 bases spanning the gap.

This clonotype was seen only a few times. J is TRBJ1-1 and V is TRBV28, with TRBD1 as a possible D gene (5 bases). V gave up 5 bases and J gave up 3 bases, with 13 bases separating them. CDR1 and CDR2 from the germline V gene are MDHEN and SYDVKM. There are 14 residues in the CDR3. CDR3 sequence reads: CASSPGVQHTEAFF. The CDR3 DNA follows: TGTGCCAGCAGTCCGGGGGTCCAGCACACTGAAGCTTTCTTT.

This clonotype was counted a few times. V usage is TRBV2 and J usage is TRBJ2-3; D uncertain. This CDR3 is 12 amino acids long. V shed 3 bases and J shed 11 bases, with 12 bases lying between them. Germline CDR1 and CDR2: SNHLY and FYNNEI. Here the CDR3 reads CASSDFHLRQYF. In nucleotides, the CDR3 is TGTGCCAGCAGTGATTTCCATCTACGGCAGTATTTT.

The chain uses TRBV6-5 and TRBJ2-1; 15 bases are shared with TRBD2. This CDR3 has 16 amino acids. Unmatched junction bases numbered 8, after V lost 6 bases and J lost 8 bases. The germline V gene has CDR1 MNHEY and CDR2 SVGAGI. CDR3 loop: CASSPRTSGRGYEQFF. The DNA of the CDR3 is TGTGCCAGCAGCCCCCGGACTAGCGGGAGGGGTTATGAGCAGTTCTTC.

This clonotype was detected once. The chain has TRBV7-8 and TRBJ2-5; unclear D gene. V gave up 1 base and J gave up 3 bases, with 15 bases separating them. There are 16 residues in the CDR3. Germline assignment: CDR1 SGHVS and CDR2 FQNEAQ. The CDR3 is CASSLGTFPGEETQYF. The CDR3, as DNA: TGTGCCAGCAGCTTAGGGACGTTTCCCGGTGAAGAGACCCAGTACTTC.

This clonotype turned up a few times. The V and J genes are TRBV7-9 and TRBJ1-4; tentatively, D is TRBD1 (5 bases). V dropped 2 bases and J dropped 5 bases, with 9 bases sitting between them. The germline V gene has CDR1 SEHNR and CDR2 FQNEAQ (reference sequence). The CDR3 extends over 14 amino acids. CDR3 nucleotide sequence: TGTGCCAGCAGCTTATTTCAGGGAAATGAAAAACTGTTTTTT. Its protein is CASSLFQGNEKLFF.

The rearrangement links TRBV6-5 to TRBJ2-3; D tentatively reads TRBD1 or TRBD2 (5 bases each). The CDR3 extends over 15 amino acids. CDR1 and CDR2 (germline): MNHEY, SVGAGI. The V gene lost 2 bases and the J gene lost 8 bases, with 17 bases spanning the gap. The CDR3 sequence is CASSYGDPGGPTQYF. CDR3 nucleotide sequence: TGTGCCAGCAGTTACGGGGACCCCGGTGGTCCTACGCAGTATTTT.

This clonotype has at least ten counts. The genes are TRBV29-1 and TRBJ2-5; 7 bases are shared with TRBD1. The CDR3 sequence is 15 residues long. Looked up from germline, CDR1 is SQVTM and CDR2 is ANQGSEA. Unmatched junction bases numbered 9, after V lost 0 bases and J lost 5 bases. This CDR3 is CSVEDRTGLSETQYF. The CDR3 coding sequence is TGCAGCGTTGAAGATCGGACAGGCTTAAGTGAGACCCAGTACTTC.

This chain links TRBV2 with TRBJ2-3, with D perhaps TRBD1 (5 bases). There are 14 residues in the CDR3. V was pared by 4 bases and J by 2 bases, with 10 bases between. The germline gives CDR1 SNHLY, CDR2 FYNNEI. CDR3 loop: CASSATGPTDTQYF. The CDR3 coding sequence is TGTGCCAGCAGTGCAACAGGACCCACAGATACGCAGTATTTT.

This clonotype occurred many times. The CDR3 sequence: CASSDGAVPYNEQFF. The CDR3 DNA reads as TGTGCCAGCAGCGATGGGGCTGTCCCCTACAATGAGCAGTTCTTC. J is TRBJ2-1 and V is TRBV7-6, with D maybe TRBD1 (5 bases). The germline V gene encodes CDR1 SGHVS and CDR2 FNYEAQ. V was cut by 5 bases and J by 2 bases, with 13 bases left in between. The CDR3 extends over 15 amino acids.

This clonotype appeared many times. This chain joins TRBV30 and TRBJ1-6; 8 nucleotides align to TRBD1. Germline values: CDR1 GTSNPN, CDR2 SVGIG (reference sequence). CDR3 length equals 13 residues. V trimming: 1 base; J trimming: 13 bases; junction bases outside the gene matches: 6. The CDR3 DNA reads TGTGCCTGGAGTGGACAGGGGAAGGCCCCCCTCCACTTT. Translating it yields CAWSGQGKAPLHF. Filled out from reference TRBV30 and TRBJ1-6, the complete variable domain reads SQTIHQWPATLVQPVGSPLSLECTVEGTSNPNLYWYRQAAGRGLQLLFYSVGIGQISSEVPQNLSASRPQDRQFILSSKKLLLSDSGFYLCAWSGQGKAPLHFGNGTRLTVT.

This clonotype was observed many times. CDR3 amino acids: CASSQEGQGTFQETQYF. In nucleotides, the CDR3 is TGTGCCAGCAGCCAAGAGGGGCAGGGGACCTTCCAAGAGACCCAGTACTTC. This chain links TRBV3-1 with TRBJ2-5; tentative D call: TRBD1 (6 bases). Germline V gene lookup returns CDR1 LGHDT and CDR2 YNNKEL (reference sequence). Between the trimmed V and J ends, which lost 0 bases and 1 base, there was a span of 15 bases. The CDR3 is 17 amino acids.

This rearrangement joins TRBV15 to TRBJ1-6; tentatively, D is TRBD1 (5 bases). This CDR3 is built from 15 residues. Germline CDR1 reads LNHNV; CDR2 reads YYDKDF (reference sequence). V shed 1 base and J shed 7 bases, with 11 bases lying between them. CDR3 sequence (DNA): TGTGCCACCAGCAGAGTAGGGGCAGGGAATTCACCCCTCCACTTT. Amino acid sequence: CATSRVGAGNSPLHF.

The sample holds many counts of this clonotype. The chain carries TRBV10-3 and TRBJ2-7; D perhaps matches TRBD1 (5 bases). The CDR3 spans 12 residues. Trimming pared 7 bases from V and 6 bases from J, leaving 13 bases between. From germline, CDR1 is ENHRY and CDR2 SYGVKD. CDR3 in DNA: TGTGCCATCAAAGGGGAAGGTTCCGAGCAGTACTTC. Amino acids: CAIKGEGSEQYF.

V and J are TRBV7-3 and TRBJ2-7; D is undetermined. The V end was cut by 5 bases, the J end by 0 bases, with 14 bases between. Germline-derived CDR1 and CDR2 are SGHTA and FQGTGA. The CDR3 covers 15 residues. The CDR3 bases are TGTGCCAGCAGCCCCTCGGGCGCGCCCTCCTACGAGCAGTACTTC. Translated, it gives CASSPSGAPSYEQYF.

In nucleotides, the CDR3 is TGTGCCAGCAGCTTGGGTTCGGGGGGCGAGCAGTACTTC. This translates into CASSLGSGGEQYF. The chain is built from TRBV5-4 and TRBJ2-7, with TRBD2 matching 7 bases. Germline V gene sequence: CDR1 SGHNT, CDR2 YYREEE (reference sequence). Germline trimming cut 0 bases from V and 6 bases from J; bases unmatched to any gene: 3. This CDR3 region has 13 residues.

There are a few counts of this clonotype. V gene TRBV20-1 combines with J gene TRBJ2-7, with TRBD1 identical over 7 bases. The CDR3 is 12 amino acids. Germline assignment: CDR1 DFQATT and CDR2 SNEGSKA (reference sequence). V dropped 3 bases and J dropped 7; count of bases not matched to a gene: 6. The CDR3 reads CSARGTAQEQYF. The CDR3 DNA reads as TGCAGTGCTAGGGGGACAGCACAAGAGCAGTACTTC.

This clonotype was found many times. The chain uses TRBV11-1 and TRBJ2-2, with 7 positions matching TRBD2. The CDR3 consists of 18 residues. Per germline, CDR1 SGHAT and CDR2 FQDESV (reference sequence). V lost 5 bases, J lost 4 bases, and 16 bases stayed unmatched. The CDR3 spells CASSALGTTRRGTGELFF. Written as DNA, the CDR3 is TGTGCCAGCAGCGCGCTAGGGACTACCAGGCGAGGCACCGGGGAGCTGTTTTTT.

Ten or more counts support this clonotype. The chain has TRBV4-2 and TRBJ2-7, with TRBD2 as a possible D gene (5 bases). Germline-derived CDR1 and CDR2 are LGHNA and YNFKEQ. The CDR3 consists of 16 residues. The V end was cut by 0 bases, the J end by 0 bases, with 12 bases between. The CDR3 DNA reads TGTGCCAGCAGCCAAGATCCGGACTTGGACTCCTACGAGCAGTACTTC. Amino acid sequence: CASSQDPDLDSYEQYF.

This clonotype was seen a handful of times. V and J are TRBV29-1 and TRBJ2-5; no definite D call. V lost 0 bases and J lost 0, with 17 bases in between. Germline-derived CDR1 and CDR2 are SQVTM and ANQGSEA. The CDR3 sequence is 17 residues long. This CDR3 reads CSVEDWEGAGYQETQYF. The CDR3 DNA is TGCAGCGTTGAAGATTGGGAAGGTGCCGGGTACCAAGAGACCCAGTACTTC. The full variable domain, in which reference TRBV29-1 and TRBJ2-5 provide the parts outside the CDR3, is SAVISQKPSRDICQRGTSLTIQCQVDSQVTMMFWYRQQPGQSLTLIATANQGSEATYESGFVIDKFPISRPNLTFSTLTVSNMSPEDSSIYLCSVEDWEGAGYQETQYFGPGTRLLVL.

This clonotype was seen many times. The chain is built from TRBV14 and TRBJ1-1; D call uncertain. V lost 5 bases, J lost 6 bases, and 13 bases lay in between. CDR3 size: 13 residues. Germline lookup yields CDR1 SGHDN and CDR2 FVKESK. CDR3 region: CASSLVTVSEAFF. CDR3 nucleotide sequence: TGTGCCAGCAGCTTAGTTACAGTTTCTGAAGCTTTCTTT.